These 6 T cell receptor beta chains originate from one sample sequenced in a study of OX40 agonist ivuxolimab in advanced cancers. Profiled with immunoSEQ multiplex PCR; TCRdb holds only in-frame clones, not every one. The table records tens of thousands of clones, roughly three quarters of them present only once. Here the sequenced sample was CD4+ or CD8+ T cells sorted from blood, taken in a trial of the OX40 agonist ivuxolimab. The source of these receptors is an adult with an advanced solid tumor such as melanoma, head and neck, liver or kidney cancer.

By share, this clone counts as medium-sized. The rearrangement joins TRBV11-2 to TRBJ2-1; D might be TRBD2 (5 bases). Germline V gives CDR1 SGHAT, CDR2 FQNNGV. The ends were cut back, 5 bases at V and 5 bases at J, with 10 bases in the middle. There are 13 residues in the CDR3. CDR3 in amino acids: CASSLGLNNEQFF. For the CDR3, the DNA is TGTGCCAGCAGCCTCGGACTGAACAATGAGCAGTTCTTC.

The chain uses TRBV6-1 and TRBJ2-7; D is perhaps TRBD2 (5 bases). The CDR3 length is 14 residues. Germline V gene data show CDR1 as MNHNS and CDR2 as SASEGT. V was cut by 6 bases and J by 1 base, with 13 bases left in between. The CDR3 DNA sequence: TGTGCCAGCAGATCGTATCGGGATTCCTACGAGCAGTACTTC. It codes for CASRSYRDSYEQYF.

CDR3 sequence (DNA): TGTGCCAGCAGCGATCGACTCCGGGACAGGGGAGGCTCCTACGAGCAGTACTTC. It specifies CASSDRLRDRGGSYEQYF. The chain combines TRBV14 with TRBJ2-7; TRBD1 agrees at 10 bases. Germline CDR1 SGHDN, CDR2 FVKESK. The CDR3 covers 18 residues. V dropped 5 bases and J dropped 0; count of bases not matched to a gene: 13.

The J gene is TRBJ2-7, the V gene TRBV27, with TRBD2 matching over 7 bases. Looked up from germline, CDR1 is MNHEY and CDR2 is SMNVEV (reference sequence). The J segment lost 4 bases and the V segment lost 2 bases, leaving 5 bases of the junction unmatched. CDR3 length: 14 amino acids. The chain's CDR3 is CASSLREGRYEQYF. CDR3 nucleotide sequence: TGTGCCAGCAGTTTAAGGGAGGGCCGGTACGAGCAGTACTTC.

The chain links TRBV28 to TRBJ1-3; D gene unclear. The V gene lost 5 bases and the J gene lost 0 bases, with 14 bases spanning the gap. The CDR3 has 16 residues. Germline V gene lookup returns CDR1 MDHEN and CDR2 SYDVKM. The CDR3 is CASSISTDSSGNTIYF. CDR3 nucleotides: TGTGCCAGCAGTATTTCCACAGATTCCTCTGGAAACACCATATATTTT.

V is TRBV5-1 and J is TRBJ1-1, with 7 nucleotides matching TRBD1. CDR3 length: 14 amino acids. V shed 4 bases and J 4 bases; nucleotides not matched to a gene: 7. Germline lookup yields CDR1 SGHRS and CDR2 YFSETQ. DNA of the CDR3: TGCGCCAGCAGCGCACAGGGGTTCGGCACTGAAGCTTTCTTT. This sequence encodes CASSAQGFGTEAFF.